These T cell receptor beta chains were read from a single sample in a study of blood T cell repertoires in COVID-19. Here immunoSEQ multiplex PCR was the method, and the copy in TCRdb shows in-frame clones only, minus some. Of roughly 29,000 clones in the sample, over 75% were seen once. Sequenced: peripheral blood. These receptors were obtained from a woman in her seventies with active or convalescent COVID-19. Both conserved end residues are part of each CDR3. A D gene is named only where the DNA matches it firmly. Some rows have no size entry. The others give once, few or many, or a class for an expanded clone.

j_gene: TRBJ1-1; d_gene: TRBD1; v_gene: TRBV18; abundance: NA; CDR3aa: CASSPSQGVATEAFF; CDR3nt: TGTGCCAGCTCACCCTCACAGGGGGTAGCAACTGAAGCTTTCTTT
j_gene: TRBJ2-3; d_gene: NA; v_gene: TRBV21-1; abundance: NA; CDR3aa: CASSKFGTSGRGPTQYF; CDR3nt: TGTGCCAGCAGCAAGTTCGGGACTAGCGGGCGTGGGCCTACGCAGTATTTT
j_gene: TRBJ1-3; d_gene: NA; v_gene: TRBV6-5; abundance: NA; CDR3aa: CASSLAGLGNTIYF; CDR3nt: TGTGCCAGCAGTCTGGCGGGGCTAGGAAACACCATATATTTT
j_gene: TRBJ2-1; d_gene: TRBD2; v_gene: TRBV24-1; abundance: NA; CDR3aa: CATSDSGTSLNEQFF; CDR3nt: TGTGCCACCAGTGATAGTGGGACTAGCCTTAATGAGCAGTTCTTC
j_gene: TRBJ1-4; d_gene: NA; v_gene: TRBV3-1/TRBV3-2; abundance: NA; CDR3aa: CASSQQGFYEKLFF; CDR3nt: TGTGCCAGCAGCCAACAGGGGTTTTATGAAAAACTGTTTTTT
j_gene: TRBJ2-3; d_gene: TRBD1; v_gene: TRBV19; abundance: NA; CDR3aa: CASSRTGSTDTQYF; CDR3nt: TGTGCCAGTAGTAGGACAGGGAGCACAGATACGCAGTATTTT
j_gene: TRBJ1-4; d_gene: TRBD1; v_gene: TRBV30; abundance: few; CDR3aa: CAWSVQGVSEKLFF; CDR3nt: TGTGCCTGGAGTGTACAGGGGGTTAGCGAAAAACTGTTTTTT
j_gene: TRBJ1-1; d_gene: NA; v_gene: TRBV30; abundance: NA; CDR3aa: CAWSVNRNTEAFF; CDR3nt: TGTGCCTGGAGTGTCAACAGGAACACTGAAGCTTTCTTT
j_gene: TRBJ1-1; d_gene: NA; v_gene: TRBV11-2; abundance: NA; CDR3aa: CASSLGGEGEAFF; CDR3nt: TGTGCCAGCAGCTTGGGGGGGGAGGGTGAAGCTTTCTTT
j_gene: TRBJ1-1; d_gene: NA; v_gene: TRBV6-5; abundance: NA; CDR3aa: CASSYSLLSGTEAFF; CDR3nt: TGTGCCAGCAGTTACAGCCTTCTAAGCGGGACTGAAGCTTTCTTT
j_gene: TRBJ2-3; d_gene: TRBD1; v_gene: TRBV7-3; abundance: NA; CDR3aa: CASTPDTDRARLYF; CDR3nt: TGTGCCAGCACCCCAGATACAGACAGGGCTAGGCTGTATTTT